This T cell receptor (beta chain) was documented in a study of cytomegalovirus exposure and HLA in healthy donors. Whole-study findings and limits: In a later analysis, CMV-associated beta chains were mostly HLA-associated, it appeared.

Use of 60 Vbeta and 13 Jbeta primers characterized the PCR. Measured with immunoSEQ multiplex PCR; TCRdb has only the in-frame clones, and not every one. In the table there are some 110,000 clones, about 70% of which are singletons. CDR1 and CDR2 (germline): PRHDT, FYEKMQ (reference sequence). The CDR3 sequence is 14 residues long. V lost 7 bases, J lost 1 base, and 5 bases stayed unmatched. This clone was counted only a few times. Its specificity is unknown. The sequence was collected from a man in his thirties or forties in good health and CMV-seropositive. The sample consisted of PBMCs. V usage is TRBV13 and J usage is TRBJ2-3; 7 bases align to TRBD1. As DNA, the CDR3 is TGTGCCAGCAACTACAGGGGAGGCACAGATACGCAGTATTTT. Translating gives CASNYRGGTDTQYF.